The rows below give T cell receptor beta chains drawn from one sample of a study of blood T cell repertoires in COVID-19. Here immunoSEQ multiplex PCR was the method, and the copy in TCRdb shows in-frame clones only, minus some. The sample has about 320,000 clones; roughly 85% are singletons. Sequenced: peripheral blood. The origin of the receptors is a human donor in a cohort sampled during active COVID-19. Both conserved end residues are part of each CDR3. Fields, in order: clone size, J gene, D gene, V gene, CDR3 protein, CDR3 DNA. A D gene is named only where the DNA matches it firmly. Only some rows state a clone size, as once, few, many or a class for expanded clones.

>.|TRBJ1-5|.|TRBV7-2
CASSLVQVGSQPQHF
TGTGCCAGCAGCTTAGTCCAGGTTGGAAGTCAGCCCCAGCATTTT
>.|TRBJ2-7|.|TRBV25-1
CASSYGEQYF
TGTGCCAGCAGCTACGGCGAGCAGTACTTC
>few|TRBJ1-1|.|TRBV30
CALNLGVAEAFF
TGTGCCTTAAACTTAGGGGTAGCTGAAGCTTTCTTT
>.|TRBJ2-7|TRBD2|TRBV18
CASSPGLASHEQYF
TGTGCCAGCTCACCGGGACTAGCGTCTCACGAGCAGTACTTC
>.|TRBJ2-7|.|TRBV7-9
CASSLAAGEQYF
TGTGCCAGCAGCTTAGCCGCGGGGGAGCAGTACTTC
>few|TRBJ1-5|.|TRBV19
CASSMGDIINQPQHF
TGTGCCAGTAGTATGGGAGACATAATTAATCAGCCCCAGCATTTT
>.|TRBJ1-2|.|TRBV9
CASSEGSSNRVAYTF
TGTGCCAGCAGCGAGGGGTCCTCAAACCGGGTCGCCTACACCTTC
>.|TRBJ2-2|.|TRBV18
CASSRYRNSNTGELFF
TGTGCCAGCTCACGATACAGGAATTCGAACACCGGGGAGCTGTTTTTT
>.|TRBJ1-2|.|TRBV6-4
CASSDSQGIYGYTF
TGTGCCAGCAGTGACTCTCAGGGGATCTATGGCTACACCTTC
>.|TRBJ1-6|.|TRBV5-6
CASSSRQLNNSPLHF
TGTGCCAGCAGCTCGAGACAGCTTAATAATTCACCCCTCCACTTT
>few|TRBJ2-7|.|TRBV7-9
CASSLMLRTVPHEQYF
TGTGCCAGCAGCTTAATGCTAAGGACAGTACCCCACGAGCAGTACTTC
>.|TRBJ2-1|.|TRBV11-3
CASSFDTRDEQFF
TGTGCCAGCAGCTTCGATACCAGGGATGAGCAGTTCTTC
>.|TRBJ2-2|.|TRBV30
CAWSLWGGKSGELFF
TGTGCCTGGAGTTTGTGGGGGGGCAAGTCCGGGGAGCTGTTTTTT
>.|TRBJ2-7|TRBD2|TRBV12-3/TRBV12-4
CASSFSSGYEQYF
TGTGCCAGCAGTTTTTCTAGCGGCTACGAGCAGTACTTC
>.|TRBJ1-1|.|TRBV6-5
CASSSLAGRMNTEAFF
TGTGCCAGCAGTTCCCTGGCAGGGCGAATGAACACTGAAGCTTTCTTT
>.|TRBJ2-4|TRBD1|TRBV7-9
CASSLQGDIQYF
TGTGCCAGCAGCTTACAGGGGGACATTCAGTACTTC
>.|TRBJ2-7|.|TRBV30
CAWSPLRGSSYEQYF
TGTGCCTGGAGTCCCCTGAGGGGGAGCTCCTACGAGCAGTACTTC
>.|TRBJ2-5|.|TRBV19
CASSYGGAGGGETQYF
TGTGCCAGTAGCTATGGCGGGGCAGGGGGTGGAGAGACCCAGTACTTC
>.|TRBJ1-4|.|TRBV30
CASLGKGDTNEKLFF
TGTGCCTCGCTCGGGAAGGGGGACACTAATGAAAAACTGTTTTTT
>.|TRBJ1-5|.|TRBV4-1
CASSQVKGRDQPQHF
TGCGCCAGCAGCCAAGTGAAGGGGCGCGATCAGCCCCAGCATTTT
>.|TRBJ2-1|TRBD2|TRBV12-5
CATRPPGTNNEQFF
TGTGCTACCCGACCCCCCGGGACTAACAATGAGCAGTTCTTC
>.|TRBJ1-5|.|TRBV9
CASSVTVDQPQHF
TGTGCCAGCAGCGTAACGGTCGATCAGCCCCAGCATTTT
>.|TRBJ1-2|TRBD1|TRBV30
CAWRNAGQGYYGYTF
TGTGCCTGGAGGAACGCCGGACAGGGGTACTATGGCTACACCTTC
>.|TRBJ2-2|TRBD1|TRBV19
CATARMTGWTGELFF
TGTGCCACCGCGAGGATGACAGGGTGGACCGGGGAGCTGTTTTTT
>.|TRBJ2-2|.|TRBV10-3
CATHSGNTGELFF
TGTGCCACTCACTCAGGAAACACCGGGGAGCTGTTTTTT
>once|TRBJ2-2|TRBD2|TRBV9
CASSATSAGGFTGELFF
TGTGCCAGCAGCGCCACTTCCGCGGGGGGGTTCACCGGGGAGCTGTTTTTT
>.|TRBJ2-7|TRBD1|TRBV29-1
CSVSGPTGSSYEQYF
TGCAGCGTTTCCGGACCGACAGGGTCTTCCTACGAGCAGTACTTC
>.|TRBJ1-2|TRBD1|TRBV27
CASSPRQGYGYTF
TGTGCCAGCAGTCCGAGACAGGGGTATGGCTACACCTTC
>.|TRBJ2-2|TRBD2|TRBV24-1
CATRQAGKDTGELFF
TGTGCCACCAGACAAGCGGGGAAGGACACCGGGGAGCTGTTTTTT
>.|TRBJ1-1|.|TRBV27
CASSLSGGEAFF
TGTGCCAGCAGTTTATCGGGGGGAGAAGCTTTCTTT
>.|TRBJ2-3|TRBD1|TRBV19
CASSVVGQGDTQYF
TGTGCCAGTTCCGTCGTTGGACAGGGCGATACGCAGTATTTT